Presented here are 22 T cell receptor beta chains from one specimen sequenced in a study of blood T cell repertoires in COVID-19 (dated by TCRdb to 2020 to 2022). The library was made by the immunoSEQ multiplex PCR assay. Imported from immuneACCESS, the table was reduced by TCRdb to in-frame sequences with V and J called. These copies leave out some clones; in studies compared against another copy, an unresolved V gene accounts for under half, and the cause of the remainder is not known. In all, the sample holds 300,000 or so clones, and 85% to 90% of those were seen once. The ten largest clones represent less than 3.5% of the sample. Sequencing used PBMCs or T cells enriched from blood (not recorded which). Receptor source: a woman between 45 and 60 years old who had been exposed to COVID-19.

This clone has just a few counts. V is TRBV19 and J is TRBJ1-5; 8 nucleotides match TRBD1. The CDR3 totals 15 residues. The J segment lost 0 bases and the V segment lost 8 bases, leaving 6 bases of the junction unmatched. Germline V CDR1 and CDR2: LNHDA, SQIVND (reference sequence). The CDR3 coding sequence is TGTGCCAGTGGACCACAGGGGGTTAGCAATCAGCCCCAGCATTTT. This translates into CASGPQGVSNQPQHF.

The chain employs TRBV27 and TRBJ1-4; D might be TRBD1 (6 bases). CDR1 MNHEY and CDR2 SMNVEV come from the germline V gene (reference sequence). V was shortened by 5 bases and J by 6 bases, with 25 bases between the two germline ends. The CDR3 is 18 amino acids. The CDR3 loop is CASSPTGYRSLLDEKLFF. The CDR3, as DNA: TGTGCCAGCAGTCCCACAGGGTATCGGAGTCTCTTGGATGAAAAACTGTTTTTT.

The rearrangement links TRBV7-9 to TRBJ2-7; D remains unclear. The CDR3 contains 13 residues. V lost 3 bases and J lost 2, with 8 bases in between. CDR1 SEHNR and CDR2 FQNEAQ come from the germline V gene (reference sequence). The CDR3 here is CASSFGSPYEQYF. Written as DNA, the CDR3 is TGTGCCAGCAGCTTCGGGTCACCCTACGAGCAGTACTTC.

The J gene is TRBJ2-1, the V gene TRBV9; D may be TRBD1 (6 bases). Trimming left V 4 bases short and J 3 bases short, with 14 bases between. The CDR3 has 15 residues. Germline V lookup: CDR1 SGDLS, CDR2 YYNGEE. CDR3 protein: CASSPSGHDYNEQFF. The CDR3 nucleotides read TGTGCCAGCAGCCCATCGGGACACGACTACAATGAGCAGTTCTTC.

The rearrangement links TRBV27 to TRBJ1-1, with TRBD1 as a possible D gene (5 bases). Trimming took off 4 bases at V and 1 base at J, with 16 bases between the two ends. This CDR3 has 16 amino acids. CDR1 and CDR2 (germline): MNHEY, SMNVEV (reference sequence). The CDR3 DNA is TGTGCCAGCAGTTCAGATAGACAGAGCCAGAACACTGAAGCTTTCTTT. The encoded protein is CASSSDRQSQNTEAFF.

The chain employs TRBV7-2 and TRBJ2-3; the match to TRBD2 covers 12 bases. The CDR3 runs 17 residues. Germline-derived CDR1 and CDR2 are SGHTA and FQGNSA. V lost 2 bases and J lost 3; bases outside the gene matches: 6. Written as DNA, the CDR3 is TGTGCCAGCAGCTTACCTAGCGGGGGGGCTTTAACAGATACGCAGTATTTT. This codes for CASSLPSGGALTDTQYF.

This chain joins TRBV14 and TRBJ2-7; D is ambiguous. This CDR3 has 13 residues. The V gene lost 3 bases and the J gene lost 0 bases, with 6 bases spanning the gap. The germline V gene has CDR1 SGHDN and CDR2 FVKESK. The DNA for the CDR3 is TGTGCCAGCAGCCAGGCCATCTCCTACGAGCAGTACTTC. Translating gives CASSQAISYEQYF.

The V and J genes are TRBV6-5 and TRBJ1-2, with D possibly matching TRBD1 (6 bases). Trimming removed 7 bases at V and 4 bases at J, with 10 bases between. This CDR3 spans 12 amino acids. The germline V gene encodes CDR1 MNHEY and CDR2 SVGAGI. The CDR3 nucleotides read TGTGCCAGCAAGCAGGGGAGCTATGGCTACACCTTC. This codes for CASKQGSYGYTF.

This chain connects TRBV5-1 to TRBJ2-5; TRBD1 agrees at 7 bases. The CDR3 extends over 14 amino acids. The V gene end was trimmed by 4 bases and the J gene end by 2 bases; junction bases not matched to a gene: 5. The germline V gene encodes CDR1 SGHRS and CDR2 YFSETQ. The CDR3 DNA sequence: TGCGCCAGCAGCCCCGGACAGGCGCAAGAGACCCAGTACTTC. This gives the protein CASSPGQAQETQYF.

This rearrangement joins TRBV2 to TRBJ1-5; possible D gene TRBD1, 5 bases. CDR3 size: 11 residues. Per the germline V gene, CDR1 is SNHLY and CDR2 is FYNNEI. V lost 8 bases and J 6 bases, leaving 8 bases between the germline ends. CDR3 residues: CASGTGQPQHF. The CDR3 DNA reads TGTGCCAGCGGTACAGGTCAGCCCCAGCATTTT. Looking up the rest from reference TRBV2 and TRBJ1-5 gives the full variable domain: EPEVTQTPSHQVTQMGQEVILRCVPISNHLYFYWYRQILGQKVEFLVSFYNNEISEKSEIFDDQFSVERPDGSNFTLKIRSTKLEDSAMYFCASGTGQPQHFGDGTRLSIL.

This clone was counted a few times. This sequence joins TRBV7-9 and TRBJ2-1; 10 nucleotides align to TRBD2. V was pared by 1 base and J by 7 bases, with 4 bases of the junction left unmatched. The CDR3 has 15 residues. Germline V gene data show CDR1 as SEHNR and CDR2 as FQNEAQ (reference sequence). For the CDR3, the DNA is TGTGCCAGCAGCTTAGGAGCGGGGGGGCCTAATGAGCAGTTCTTC. It encodes CASSLGAGGPNEQFF.

The chain carries TRBV2 and TRBJ2-5, with 7 bases lining up with TRBD1. V was pared by 2 bases and J by 4 bases, with 7 bases of the junction left unmatched. The CDR3 runs 15 residues. The germline V gene encodes CDR1 SNHLY and CDR2 FYNNEI. This chain's CDR3 is CASSERVNRGETQYF. In nucleotides, the CDR3 is TGTGCCAGCAGTGAAAGGGTTAACAGGGGAGAGACCCAGTACTTC.

The chain has TRBV5-6 and TRBJ2-3; D is perhaps TRBD1 (6 bases). Trimming pared 3 bases from V and 2 bases from J, leaving 13 bases between. Germline-derived CDR1 and CDR2 are SGHDT and YYEEEE. This CDR3 is 15 amino acids long. CDR3 residues: CASSSSGTHTDTQYF. CDR3 nucleotides: TGTGCCAGCAGCTCGTCCGGGACACACACAGATACGCAGTATTTT. Full variable domain (missing parts from reference TRBV5-6 and TRBJ2-3): DAGVTQSPTHLIKTRGQQVTLRCSPKSGHDTVSWYQQALGQGPQFIFQYYEEEERQRGNFPDRFSGHQFPNYSSELNVNALLLGDSALYLCASSSSGTHTDTQYFGPGTRLTVL.

Here the CDR3 reads CASSRTSGEYTGELFF. As DNA, the CDR3 is TGTGCCAGTAGTAGGACTAGCGGGGAGTACACCGGGGAGCTGTTTTTT. The chain is built from TRBV19 and TRBJ2-2; 12 nucleotides align to TRBD2. Germline V gene sequence: CDR1 LNHDA, CDR2 SQIVND (reference sequence). The CDR3 covers 16 residues. Trimming removed 4 bases from V and 3 bases from J; junction bases left unmatched: 3.

This clone came up once. CDR3 protein: CASRPGQAWSPLHF. CDR3 bases: TGTGCCAGCAGACCGGGACAGGCTTGGTCACCCCTCCACTTT. The chain employs TRBV28 and TRBJ1-6; 8 bases map to TRBD1. The CDR3 contains 14 residues. The germline V gene encodes CDR1 MDHEN and CDR2 SYDVKM. V lost 6 bases, J lost 10 bases, and 8 bases stayed unmatched.

CDR3 region: CASSLDGAYEQYF. Written as DNA, the CDR3 is TGTGCCAGCAGTCTGGACGGGGCCTACGAGCAGTACTTC. This chain joins TRBV6-5 and TRBJ2-7, with D possibly being TRBD2 (5 bases). The V and J ends lost 5 bases and 2 bases respectively, with 10 bases between them. The V gene's germline CDR1 is MNHEY and CDR2 SVGAGI. This CDR3 has 13 residues.

The chain has TRBV3-1 (or the pseudogene TRBV3-2) and TRBJ2-1; 9 bases are shared with TRBD2. J was trimmed by 4 bases and V by 5 bases; bases with no gene match: 3. Germline-derived CDR1 and CDR2 are LGHDT and YNNKEL (reference sequence). This CDR3 contains 14 residues. The CDR3 region has the DNA TGTGCCAGCAGCGGAAGCGGGGGGTACAATGAGCAGTTCTTC. It translates to CASSGSGGYNEQFF.

V is TRBV5-1 and J is TRBJ2-1; 11 nucleotides align to TRBD2. The CDR3 covers 19 residues. The V gene's germline CDR1 is SGHRS and CDR2 YFSETQ. The J segment lost 4 bases and the V segment lost 3 bases, leaving 15 bases of the junction unmatched. The CDR3 loop is CASSSSGTSGTRTYNEQFF. The CDR3, as DNA: TGCGCCAGCAGCTCCTCCGGGACTAGCGGAACAAGGACTTACAATGAGCAGTTCTTC.

This chain links TRBV6-1 with TRBJ1-2, with 7 bases aligning to TRBD1. Losses at the gene ends were 3 bases for V and 5 bases for J; bases not matched to a gene: 6. The V gene's germline CDR1 is MNHNS and CDR2 SASEGT. The length of the CDR3 is 14 residues. The CDR3 DNA reads as TGTGCCAGCAGTGACACAGGGGTTAGATATGGCTACACCTTC. Translated, it gives CASSDTGVRYGYTF.

The CDR3 here is CASTRQGAYYEQYF. The CDR3 DNA is TGTGCCAGCACCCGGCAGGGGGCATACTACGAGCAGTACTTC. The chain carries TRBV28 and TRBJ2-7, with 8 bases matching TRBD1. The CDR3 is 14 residues long. V lost 7 bases to trimming and J lost 3 bases; unmatched junction nucleotides: 8. Germline CDR1 is MDHEN and CDR2 is SYDVKM.

CDR3 DNA: TGCAGCGTTCGACCTGGGGGGGACGGGGCTTTCTTT. Translated, it gives CSVRPGGDGAFF. The genes are TRBV29-1 and TRBJ1-1; TRBD1 is a possible D gene (5 bases). The CDR3 runs 12 residues. Trimming took off 5 bases at V and 11 bases at J, with 18 bases between the two ends. Germline CDR1 reads SQVTM; CDR2 reads ANQGSEA.

The rearrangement uses TRBV14 and TRBJ2-2; 10 nucleotides match TRBD1. The CDR3 is 17 amino acids. V trimming: 3 bases; J trimming: 6 bases; junction bases outside the gene matches: 10. Per the germline V gene, CDR1 is SGHDN and CDR2 is FVKESK. CDR3 nucleotides: TGTGCCAGCAGCCACAGGACAGGGGGATTTAGTCCCGGGGAGCTGTTTTTT. Its protein is CASSHRTGGFSPGELFF.